These 29 T cell receptor beta chains were sequenced from one sample in a study of T cell responses to AZD1222 COVID-19 vaccine. Sequencing used immunoSEQ multiplex PCR; TCRdb keeps in-frame clones, though not all of them. Here the sample spans 90,000 to 150,000 clones, about nine tenths being singletons. Sample: peripheral blood, taken on day 0 of AZD1222 vaccination. Receptors were obtained from an adult in good health.

On this clone itself: In the same sample, other DNA sequences code for this CDR3. The chain employs TRBV28 and TRBJ2-3, with D tentatively TRBD1 or TRBD2 (7 bases each). The germline V gene encodes CDR1 MDHEN and CDR2 SYDVKM. V was clipped by 6 bases and J by 3 bases, with 10 bases between them. The CDR3 length is 13 residues. DNA of the CDR3: TGTGCCAGCAGCCAGGGGGGGACAGATACGCAGTATTTT. This gives the protein CASSQGGTDTQYF. The complete variable domain, with remaining parts taken from reference TRBV28 and TRBJ2-3, reads DVKVTQSSRYLVKRTGEKVFLECVQDMDHENMFWYRQDPGLGLRLIYFSYDVKMKEKGDIPEGYSVSREKKERFSLILESASTNQTSMYLCASSQGGTDTQYFGPGTRLTVL.

The gene calls are TRBV6-5 and TRBJ2-7; D is perhaps TRBD1 (5 bases). Germline values: CDR1 MNHEY, CDR2 SVGAGI. The CDR3 is 15 residues long. V lost 0 bases to trimming and J lost 2 bases, with 11 bases between them. The CDR3 nucleotides read TGTGCCAGCAGTTACTCTGGGGCTGCTCCCTACGAGCAGTACTTC. It specifies CASSYSGAAPYEQYF.

J is TRBJ1-4 and V is TRBV15, with D maybe TRBD1 (5 bases). V lost 0 bases and J 5 bases, leaving 10 bases between the germline ends. Per the germline V gene, CDR1 is LNHNV and CDR2 is YYDKDF (reference sequence). This CDR3 region has 15 residues. In DNA form, the CDR3 reads TGTGCCACCAGCAGAGACAGGGAAGAGAATGAAAAACTGTTTTTT. Translated, it gives CATSRDREENEKLFF.

This clone came up many times. The chain uses TRBV5-4 and TRBJ2-3, with TRBD2 as a possible D gene (5 bases). The V gene's germline CDR1 is SGHNT and CDR2 YYREEE (reference sequence). Trimming removed 6 bases at V and 1 base at J, with 21 bases between. The CDR3 has 17 amino acids. The CDR3 DNA reads as TGTGCCAGCAACCCCCGGTCGGGTCGGGATGGCACAGATACGCAGTATTTT. This sequence encodes CASNPRSGRDGTDTQYF.

The chain joins TRBV6-2 or TRBV6-3 to TRBJ1-1; possible D gene TRBD1, 5 bases. This CDR3 is 17 amino acids long. V was cut by 0 bases and J by 0 bases, with 14 bases left in between. Germline CDR1 reads MNHEY; CDR2 reads SVGEGT. The CDR3 spells CASSYSRGRAMNTEAFF. CDR3 bases: TGTGCCAGCAGTTACTCTCGGGGCCGCGCGATGAACACTGAAGCTTTCTTT.

V is TRBV19 and J is TRBJ1-1; D is possibly TRBD1 (5 bases). Germline CDR1 LNHDA, CDR2 SQIVND (reference sequence). This CDR3 region has 17 residues. Trimming removed 4 bases at V and 1 base at J, with 19 bases between. The CDR3 nucleotides read TGTGCCAGTAGTACATATACGACAGTGAGGGCGAACACTGAAGCTTTCTTT. Its protein is CASSTYTTVRANTEAFF.

This clone was seen only once. CDR3 sequence reads: CASSQEANLWGANVLTF. For the CDR3, the DNA is TGTGCCAGCAGCCAAGAGGCCAACCTCTGGGGGGCCAACGTCCTGACTTTC. The genes are TRBV4-2 and TRBJ2-6; D gene uncertain. Germline V gene sequence: CDR1 LGHNA, CDR2 YNFKEQ. CDR3 length: 17 amino acids. Trimming removed 0 bases at V and 4 bases at J, with 13 bases between.

The J gene is TRBJ2-1, the V gene TRBV9; D perhaps matches TRBD1 (6 bases). V shed 4 bases and J shed 0 bases, with 14 bases lying between them. Germline CDR1 SGDLS, CDR2 YYNGEE. There are 16 residues in the CDR3. The CDR3, as DNA: TGTGCCAGCAGCAACGGACAGACGAGCTCCTACAATGAGCAGTTCTTC. This encodes CASSNGQTSSYNEQFF.

This clone was observed a single time. This chain joins TRBV19 and TRBJ2-3, with D unclear. CDR1 and CDR2 (germline): LNHDA, SQIVND (reference sequence). The V end was cut by 6 bases, the J end by 2 bases, with 9 bases between. This CDR3 comprises 13 residues. The CDR3 coding sequence is TGTGCCAGTAGCGACGATTCCACAGATACGCAGTATTTT. It specifies CASSDDSTDTQYF. Using reference TRBV19 and TRBJ2-3 for the parts outside the CDR3, the full variable domain is DGGITQSPKYLFRKEGQNVTLSCEQNLNHDAMYWYRQDPGQGLRLIYYSQIVNDFQKGDIAEGYSVSREKKESFPLTVTSAQKNPTAFYLCASSDDSTDTQYFGPGTRLTVL.

CDR3 DNA sequence: TGTGCCAGCAGTTTTATAGGGTCCGCCATCTCTGGGGCCAACGTCCTGACTTTC. This gives the protein CASSFIGSAISGANVLTF. The genes are TRBV27 and TRBJ2-6, with D uncertain. CDR1 is MNHEY, CDR2 SMNVEV, per germline (reference sequence). CDR3 length: 18 residues. V lost 3 bases and J 0 bases, leaving 15 bases between the germline ends.

This CDR3 reads CATSDGSTDTQYF. Here the CDR3 DNA reads TGTGCCACCAGTGATGGTAGCACAGATACGCAGTATTTT. This sequence joins TRBV24-1 and TRBJ2-3; no reliable D call. Trimming left V 3 bases short and J 0 bases short, with 3 bases between. Germline V lookup: CDR1 KGHDR, CDR2 SFDVKD. The CDR3 extends over 13 amino acids.

The chain uses TRBV5-5 and TRBJ2-7; D is ambiguous. CDR1 and CDR2 (germline): SGHKS, YYEKEE (reference sequence). Trimming took 4 bases from V and 7 from J, leaving 15 bases between them. The CDR3 spans 13 residues. This CDR3 is CASSRDPVGEQYF. The DNA for the CDR3 is TGTGCCAGCAGCCGAGACCCCGTAGGGGAGCAGTACTTC.

The rearrangement uses TRBV2 and TRBJ2-2, with D perhaps TRBD1 (5 bases). The V and J ends lost 6 bases and 6 bases respectively, with 8 bases between them. This CDR3 has 12 residues. From germline, CDR1 is SNHLY and CDR2 FYNNEI. The CDR3 loop reads CASRAGSGELFF. The CDR3 DNA is TGTGCCAGCAGGGCAGGGTCCGGGGAGCTGTTTTTT.

This chain connects TRBV5-1 to TRBJ2-3; no reliable D call. V was cut by 2 bases and J by 0 bases, with 7 bases left in between. CDR3 length: 14 residues. The germline V gene encodes CDR1 SGHRS and CDR2 YFSETQ. The CDR3: CASSLASSTDTQYF. Here the CDR3 DNA reads TGCGCCAGCAGCTTAGCGTCGAGCACAGATACGCAGTATTTT.

V gene TRBV21-1 combines with J gene TRBJ2-1; the D segment call TRBD2 is taken from the table without a DNA check. TRBV21-1 counts as a pseudogene. This CDR3 has 17 residues. DNA of the CDR3: TGTGCCAGCAGCAAAGTGGGTAGCGGGAGGGCCAAGGATGAGCAGTTCTTC. This sequence encodes CASSKVGSGRAKDEQFF.

The chain joins TRBV3-1 (or the pseudogene TRBV3-2) to TRBJ2-1; the D is unclear. Germline assignment: CDR1 LGHDT and CDR2 YNNKEL (reference sequence). The CDR3 sequence is 12 residues long. V lost 4 bases, J lost 9 bases, and 10 bases lay in between. The CDR3 loop is CASSRVAFEQFF. In nucleotides, the CDR3 is TGTGCCAGCAGCCGGGTAGCCTTTGAGCAGTTCTTC.

The chain joins TRBV3-1 (or the pseudogene TRBV3-2) to TRBJ2-1; D might be TRBD2 (5 bases). This CDR3 comprises 17 residues. Germline CDR1 and CDR2: LGHDT and YNNKEL (reference sequence). Between the trimmed V and J ends, which lost 1 base and 1 base, there was a span of 14 bases. DNA for the CDR3: TGTGCCAGCAGCCAAGGTGGGAGCGGTACGTCCTACAATGAGCAGTTCTTC. Protein: CASSQGGSGTSYNEQFF.

V and J are TRBV28 and TRBJ2-7; D possibly matches TRBD1 or TRBD2 (5 bases each). The CDR3 length is 19 residues. V was clipped by 5 bases and J by 0 bases, with 26 bases between them. The V gene's germline CDR1 is MDHEN and CDR2 SYDVKM. Here the CDR3 reads CASSPHQPFKGRSSYEQYF. Written as DNA, the CDR3 is TGTGCCAGCAGTCCCCACCAACCCTTTAAGGGACGGAGCTCCTACGAGCAGTACTTC. The full variable domain, with the rest looked up from reference TRBV28 and TRBJ2-7, is DVKVTQSSRYLVKRTGEKVFLECVQDMDHENMFWYRQDPGLGLRLIYFSYDVKMKEKGDIPEGYSVSREKKERFSLILESASTNQTSMYLCASSPHQPFKGRSSYEQYFGPGTRLTVT.

This chain links TRBV6-5 with TRBJ2-7; D might be TRBD2 (6 bases). Germline CDR1 and CDR2: MNHEY and SVGAGI. V lost 0 bases, J lost 7 bases, and 16 bases lay in between. The CDR3 runs to 15 residues. As DNA, the CDR3 is TGTGCCAGCAGTTACTCTCTAGCGAGACGGGGAGAGCAGTACTTC. Translating gives CASSYSLARRGEQYF.

Only a few counts were recorded for this clone. The rearrangement joins TRBV7-9 to TRBJ2-3; TRBD1 agrees at 7 bases. Germline assignment: CDR1 SEHNR and CDR2 FQNEAQ (reference sequence). The length of the CDR3 is 14 residues. J lost 5 bases, V lost 5 bases, and 7 bases had no gene match. CDR3 sequence reads: CASSPQTGIDTQYF. The CDR3 bases are TGTGCCAGCAGCCCCCAGACAGGGATAGATACGCAGTATTTT. Variable domain in full (rest from reference TRBV7-9 and TRBJ2-3): DTGVSQNPRHKITKRGQNVTFRCDPISEHNRLYWYRQTLGQGPEFLTYFQNEAQLEKSRLLSDRFSAERPKGSFSTLEIQRTEQGDSAMYLCASSPQTGIDTQYFGPGTRLTVL.

The chain uses TRBV12-3 or TRBV12-4 and TRBJ1-4, with a weak D call TRBD1 (5 bases). V was shortened by 4 bases and J by 2 bases, with 5 bases between the two germline ends. The CDR3 has 13 amino acids. CDR3 amino acids: CASSWGTNEKLFF. In DNA form, the CDR3 reads TGTGCCAGCAGTTGGGGGACTAATGAAAAACTGTTTTTT.

The chain employs TRBV5-1 and TRBJ2-1, with D possibly being TRBD1 or TRBD2 (5 bases each). The CDR3 spans 12 residues. Trimming removed 7 bases at V and 4 bases at J, with 9 bases between. Germline V lookup: CDR1 SGHRS, CDR2 YFSETQ. The CDR3 coding sequence is TGCGCCAGCCGGGGCCGGTACAATGAGCAGTTCTTC. Translated: CASRGRYNEQFF.

The chain uses TRBV12-3 or TRBV12-4 and TRBJ2-7; D is uncertain. The V end lost 0 bases, the J end lost 4 bases, and 4 bases lay between the germline ends. There are 12 residues in the CDR3. Here the CDR3 reads CASSLARYEQYF. The CDR3 region has the DNA TGTGCCAGCAGTTTAGCCAGGTACGAGCAGTACTTC.

The DNA of the CDR3 is TGTGCCAGCAGAGGGACGGGCGGGACTGAAGCTTTCTTT. Translated, it gives CASRGTGGTEAFF. The gene calls are TRBV5-5 and TRBJ1-1, with D maybe TRBD1 (5 bases). The CDR3 contains 13 residues. The germline V gene encodes CDR1 SGHKS and CDR2 YYEKEE (reference sequence). V lost 5 bases, J lost 5 bases, and 13 bases lay in between. The full variable domain, completed using reference TRBV5-5 and TRBJ1-1, is DAGVTQSPTHLIKTRGQQVTLRCSPISGHKSVSWYQQVLGQGPQFIFQYYEKEERGRGNFPDRFSARQFPNYSSELNVNALLLGDSALYLCASRGTGGTEAFFGQGTRLTVV.

The rearrangement uses TRBV5-6 and TRBJ2-7; no firm D call. V dropped 0 bases and J dropped 7 bases, with 5 bases sitting between them. From germline, CDR1 is SGHDT and CDR2 YYEEEE. The CDR3 length is 11 residues. CDR3 amino acids: CASSLAREQYF. CDR3 sequence (DNA): TGTGCCAGCAGCTTGGCGAGGGAGCAGTACTTC.

This clone was counted only a few times. The chain links TRBV30 to TRBJ1-4; the D gene is possibly TRBD1 (6 bases). Trimming cost V 1 base and J 11 bases, with 23 bases left between them. This CDR3 has 16 residues. Germline V gene sequence: CDR1 GTSNPN, CDR2 SVGIG (reference sequence). CDR3 sequence reads: CAWSGDRTVVRGKLFF. CDR3 bases: TGTGCCTGGAGTGGGGACCGGACAGTAGTGAGGGGGAAACTGTTTTTT.

This sequence joins TRBV6-4 and TRBJ1-1; the match to TRBD1 covers 9 bases. With 11 bases clipped from V and 3 bases from J, the junction kept 7 bases outside the gene matches. The CDR3 extends over 13 amino acids. Germline lookup yields CDR1 MRHNA and CDR2 SNTAGT. CDR3 nucleotide sequence: TGTGCCTCTAGGGACAGGGAGTACACTGAAGCTTTCTTT. It yields the protein CASRDREYTEAFF.

The chain recombines TRBV5-1 with TRBJ2-5, with TRBD2 matching over 7 bases. CDR3 size: 15 residues. Germline V gene lookup returns CDR1 SGHRS and CDR2 YFSETQ. After removal of 0 bases from V and 5 bases from J, the junction contained 7 bases not matched to a gene. This chain's CDR3 is CASSLAAGVGETQYF. In DNA form, the CDR3 reads TGCGCCAGCAGCTTGGCGGCGGGAGTAGGGGAGACCCAGTACTTC.

The V gene is TRBV27, the J gene TRBJ1-2; D gene unclear. Trimming left V 6 bases short and J 4 bases short, with 12 bases between. This CDR3 contains 13 residues. CDR1 and CDR2 from the germline V gene are MNHEY and SMNVEV (reference sequence). CDR3 sequence (DNA): TGTGCCAGCAGCCCAGGCGCTAGCTATGGCTACACCTTC. Translation: CASSPGASYGYTF.